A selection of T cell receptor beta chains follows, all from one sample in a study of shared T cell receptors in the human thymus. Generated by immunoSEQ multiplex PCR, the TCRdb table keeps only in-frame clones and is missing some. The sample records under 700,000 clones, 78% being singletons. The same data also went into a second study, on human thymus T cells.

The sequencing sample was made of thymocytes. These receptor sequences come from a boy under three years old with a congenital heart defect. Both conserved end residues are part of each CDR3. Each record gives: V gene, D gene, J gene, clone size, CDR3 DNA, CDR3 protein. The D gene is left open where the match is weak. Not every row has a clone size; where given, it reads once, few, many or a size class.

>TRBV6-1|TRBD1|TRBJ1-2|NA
TGTGCCAGCAGTGAAAGCGGACAGGGGAGGGCCTGTGGCTACACCTTC
CASSESGQGRACGYTF
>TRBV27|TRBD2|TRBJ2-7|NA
TGTGCCAGCAGGCCGGGACTAGCGGTGGACTCCTACGAGCAGTACTTC
CASRPGLAVDSYEQYF
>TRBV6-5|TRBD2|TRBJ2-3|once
TGTGCCAGCATACGAAGCGGGAAAAACACAGATACGCAGTATTTT
CASIRSGKNTDTQYF
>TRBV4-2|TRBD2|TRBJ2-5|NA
TGTGCCAGCAGCCATCAAGCGGGAGAGGAGACCCAGTACTTC
CASSHQAGEETQYF
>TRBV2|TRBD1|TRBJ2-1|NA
TGTGCCAGCAATCCAGGGGGTTTGAGCTCCTACAATGAGCAGTTCTTC
CASNPGGLSSYNEQFF
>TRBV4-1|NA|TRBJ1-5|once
TGCGCCAGCAGCCAAGATGAAGGCAGGGGCAATCAGCCCCAGCATTTT
CASSQDEGRGNQPQHF
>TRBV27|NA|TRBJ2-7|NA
TGTGCCAGCAGTTTGGGGGGATCTGTCTACGAGCAGTACTTC
CASSLGGSVYEQYF
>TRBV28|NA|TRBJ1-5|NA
TGTGCCAGCAGTTTAAGGACAGCTTGTATCTGCAATCAGCCCCAGCATTTT
CASSLRTACICNQPQHF
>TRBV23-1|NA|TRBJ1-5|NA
TGCGCCAGCAGTCCGAATCGGGGGGTCCGGCCCCAGCATTTT
CASSPNRGVRPQHF
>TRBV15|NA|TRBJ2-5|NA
TGTGCCACCAGCAGGGGGCCTAAGGCGCGTTCCCAAGAGACCCAGTACTTC
CATSRGPKARSQETQYF
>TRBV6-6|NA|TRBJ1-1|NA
TGTGCCAGCAGGGCACCCAATAACACTGAAGCTTTCTTT
CASRAPNNTEAFF
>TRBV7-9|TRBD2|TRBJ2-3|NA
TGTGCCAGCAGCCCTCAAGGACTAGCGGGTACTAGCACAGATACGCAGTATTTT
CASSPQGLAGTSTDTQYF
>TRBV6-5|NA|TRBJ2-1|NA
TGTGCCAGCAGCCCTGACACGTATGAGCAGTTCTTC
CASSPDTYEQFF
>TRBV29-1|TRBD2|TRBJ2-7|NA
TGCAGCGTTGTGGCTAGCGGCTACGAGCAGTACTTC
CSVVASGYEQYF
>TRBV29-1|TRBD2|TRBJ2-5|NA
TGCAGCGTTGTACCTGTTCCTGTAGCGGGAGCCTGGGAGACCCAGTACTTC
CSVVPVPVAGAWETQYF
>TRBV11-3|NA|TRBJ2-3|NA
TGTGCCAGCAGCTTAGAAGGGGCAGATACGCAGTATTTT
CASSLEGADTQYF
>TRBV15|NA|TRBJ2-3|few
TGTGCCACCAGCAGAGTGGGTTGGAGAGATACGCAGTATTTT
CATSRVGWRDTQYF